The clone carrying this TCR beta chain was seen just once. The authors' processing: Researchers report that nucleated cell counts were estimated from reference gene primer amplification. The data were produced by immunoSEQ multiplex PCR, yet TCRdb's version contains in-frame clones alone and is incomplete. Clone size and the V and J calls come from that table; the DNA yielded D and trimming. This repertoire shows roughly 250,000 clones, about 80% found once; its top ten account for 4.5% to 6%. This sample was taken from a study of blood T cell repertoires in COVID-19. Across the whole study: Samples came from the United States, Italy and Spain, spanning acute and convalescent COVID-19. The analysed material was cDNA or gDNA that came from T cells, B-cell-depleted T cells, or PBMCs.

CDR1 is GTSNPN and CDR2 is SVGIG in the germline V gene (reference sequence). This CDR3 has 12 amino acids. Sequences were obtained from peripheral blood. The chain recombines TRBV30 with TRBJ1-1; D is unclear. The sequence was obtained from a woman aged 80 or over with active or convalescent COVID-19. The CDR3 sequence is CARGGSYTEAFF. The CDR3 DNA reads as TGTGCAAGAGGAGGGTCGTACACTGAAGCTTTCTTT.